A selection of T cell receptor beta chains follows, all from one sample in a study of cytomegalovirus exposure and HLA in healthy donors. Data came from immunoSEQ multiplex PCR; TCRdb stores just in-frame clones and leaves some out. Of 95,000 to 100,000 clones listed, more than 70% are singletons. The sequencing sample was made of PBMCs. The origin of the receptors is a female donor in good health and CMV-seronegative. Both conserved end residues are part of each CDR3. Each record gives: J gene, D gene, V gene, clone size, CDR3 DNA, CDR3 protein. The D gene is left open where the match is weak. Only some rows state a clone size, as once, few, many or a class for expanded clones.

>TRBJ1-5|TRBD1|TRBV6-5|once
TGTGCCAGCAGAGAGACAGGGGTTGGAAATCAGCCCCAGCATTTT
CASRETGVGNQPQHF
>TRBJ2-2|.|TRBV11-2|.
TGTGCCAGCAACCCGTGGGGCGCCAACACCGGGGAGCTGTTTTTT
CASNPWGANTGELFF
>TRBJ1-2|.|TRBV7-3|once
TGTGCCAGCAGCTTGGGGGGACTGGGGAATTATGGCTACACCTTC
CASSLGGLGNYGYTF
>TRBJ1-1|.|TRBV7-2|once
TGTGCCAGCAGCTTATCCCCAGGGCACACTGAAGCTTTCTTT
CASSLSPGHTEAFF
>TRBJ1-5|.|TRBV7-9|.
TGTGCCAGCAGCTCCATCTGGGAGGGCAATCAGCCCCAGCATTTT
CASSSIWEGNQPQHF
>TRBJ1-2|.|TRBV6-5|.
TGTGCCAGCAGTGAAGGGACACCATTTCTTGGCTACACCTTC
CASSEGTPFLGYTF
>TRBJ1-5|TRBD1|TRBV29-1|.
TGCAGCGTTGCCGGACAGGGACAGCCCCAGCATTTT
CSVAGQGQPQHF
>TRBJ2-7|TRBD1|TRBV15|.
TGTGCCACCAGGCCGGGACAGGGCTACGAGCAGTACTTC
CATRPGQGYEQYF
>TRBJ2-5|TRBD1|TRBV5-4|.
TGTGCCAGCAGCTTCGGGGACAGGGGTGGAGAGACCCAGTACTTC
CASSFGDRGGETQYF
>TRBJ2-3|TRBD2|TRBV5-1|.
TGCGCCAGCAGCTGGACCACTAGCGGGGCTAGCACAGATACGCAGTATTTT
CASSWTTSGASTDTQYF
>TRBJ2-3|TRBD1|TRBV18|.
TGTGCCAGCTCCCCAAGGTCGCCGGCAGGGGGCAGAATGGGAACAGATACGCAGTATTTT
CASSPRSPAGGRMGTDTQYF
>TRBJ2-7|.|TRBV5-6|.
TGTGCCAGCAGCTCCGACAGGGAGCAGTACTTC
CASSSDREQYF
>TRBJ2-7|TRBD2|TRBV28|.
TGTGCCAGCAGTTTTGAGGACGGGGGGTCCTACGAGCAGTACTTC
CASSFEDGGSYEQYF
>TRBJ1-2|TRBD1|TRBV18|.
TGTGCCAGCTCACCACCCAAGACAGGGGACTATGGCTACACCTTC
CASSPPKTGDYGYTF
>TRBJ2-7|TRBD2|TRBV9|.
TGTGCCAGCAGCGCGGAAGGGACTAGCGGGGGCGAGCAGTACTTC
CASSAEGTSGGEQYF
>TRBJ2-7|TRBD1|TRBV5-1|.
TGCGCCAGCAGATACGGACAGGGGAGGTACGAGCAGTACTTC
CASRYGQGRYEQYF
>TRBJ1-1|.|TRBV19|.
TGTGCCAGTAGCTTCAGGGGCCTGAACACTGAAGCTTTCTTT
CASSFRGLNTEAFF
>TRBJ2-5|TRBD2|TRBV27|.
TGTGCCAGCAGCCCCCGCGGGAGTGGACAAGAGACCCAGTACTTC
CASSPRGSGQETQYF